This T cell receptor beta chain appears in the sequencing data of a study of neurological immune-mediated disorders. Synthesis of cDNA used 5'RACE (with 10-nucleotide random UMIs). Each CDR3 protein is one row after TCRdb ran MiXCR on the 5' RACE reads. Of fewer than 25,000 distinct CDR3 sequences in the sample, about 10% were seen once. This clonotype came up many times. CDR1 and CDR2 from the germline V gene are SEHNR and FQNEAQ (reference sequence). The CDR3 is 16 amino acids. Trimming at V came to 1 base and at J to 7 bases, leaving 8 bases not matched to a gene. The sample comprised PBMCs. V is TRBV7-9 and J is TRBJ2-1; 9 bases fit TRBD2. The receptor's source is a woman aged 60-75 years with HTLV-1-associated myelopathy (HAM/TSP). CDR3 bases: TGTGCCAGCAGCTTAGGGGCGGGGGGGCGTCGAAATGAGCAGTTCTTC. Protein product: CASSLGAGGRRNEQFF. Looking up the rest from reference TRBV7-9 and TRBJ2-1 gives the full variable domain: DTGVSQNPRHKITKRGQNVTFRCDPISEHNRLYWYRQTLGQGPEFLTYFQNEAQLEKSRLLSDRFSAERPKGSFSTLEIQRTEQGDSAMYLCASSLGAGGRRNEQFFGPGTRLTVL.